Following are 11 T cell receptor beta chains from one sample sequenced in a study of blood T cell repertoires in COVID-19. This table comes from immunoSEQ multiplex PCR, and its TCRdb copy is limited to in-frame clones, with some not included. The data contain 35,000 to 50,000 clones, 69% of them seen just once; the ten biggest clones take up approximately 6.2%. Sequencing used peripheral blood. The origin of the receptors is an elderly man with acute or convalescent COVID-19.

V is TRBV27 and J is TRBJ1-1; 12 bases line up with TRBD1. Per germline, CDR1 MNHEY and CDR2 SMNVEV (reference sequence). CDR3 length: 15 amino acids. Germline trimming cut 5 bases from V and 4 bases from J; bases unmatched to any gene: 5. This chain's CDR3 is CASSPGTGGFTEAFF. CDR3 in DNA: TGTGCCAGCAGTCCCGGGACAGGGGGCTTCACTGAAGCTTTCTTT.

The rearrangement links TRBV10-3 to TRBJ2-2; the D gene is possibly TRBD2 (6 bases). Germline V gene sequence: CDR1 ENHRY, CDR2 SYGVKD. This CDR3 has 15 amino acids. Trimming cost V 5 bases and J 6 bases, with 16 bases left between them. The CDR3 DNA sequence: TGTGCCATCAGTCTTTCCGGGCTAGCGTCCGGGGAGCTGTTTTTT. Translated: CAISLSGLASGELFF.

The V and J genes are TRBV5-1 and TRBJ1-2, with 9 bases matching TRBD1. Germline CDR1 SGHRS, CDR2 YFSETQ. The V gene end was trimmed by 0 bases and the J gene end by 7 bases; junction bases not matched to a gene: 7. The CDR3 totals 15 residues. The CDR3 reads CASSLGPTGGTGYTF. The CDR3 DNA reads as TGCGCCAGCAGCTTGGGCCCGACAGGGGGTACTGGCTACACCTTC.

This clone was found once. The chain is built from TRBV18 and TRBJ2-7, with D maybe TRBD1 (6 bases). Trimming stripped 2 bases from V and 4 bases from J, with 21 bases between. The CDR3 runs 17 residues. From germline, CDR1 is KGHSH and CDR2 LQKENI. CDR3 sequence reads: CASSPSGTTPGFYEQYF. The CDR3 DNA is TGTGCCAGCTCACCATCCGGGACAACCCCCGGATTTTACGAGCAGTACTTC.

Notes on this clone: At one boundary the junction diverges from the germline segment, which might be a read error. This chain connects TRBV6-1 to TRBJ1-5; a weak D match, TRBD1 (6 bases). This CDR3 has 15 residues. Per germline, CDR1 MNHNS and CDR2 SASEGT. CDR3 nucleotide sequence: TGTGCCAGCAGGGAAGGCGACAGGAGAAATCAGCCCCAGCATTTT. This codes for CASREGDRRNQPQHF.

The chain recombines TRBV11-3 with TRBJ2-7, with a tentative D call TRBD2 (6 bases). V was clipped by 4 bases and J by 6 bases, with 16 bases between them. The length of the CDR3 is 14 residues. Germline CDR1 is SGHNT and CDR2 is YENEEA. The CDR3 protein is CASSSSGAGGEQYF. CDR3 DNA: TGTGCCAGCAGCTCATCCGGGGCCGGGGGCGAGCAGTACTTC.

Comment on this clone: The junction shows a germline mismatch at one end, possibly a read error. V usage is TRBV19 and J usage is TRBJ1-5; a possible D gene is TRBD1 (6 bases). CDR1 and CDR2 from the germline V gene are LNHDA and SQIVND (reference sequence). The CDR3 extends over 15 amino acids. CDR3 region: CASSLENRGNQPQHF. The CDR3 DNA is TGTGCCAGTAGTTTAGAAAACAGGGGCAATCAGCCCCAGCATTTT.

V and J are TRBV3-1 (or the pseudogene TRBV3-2) and TRBJ1-6; 7 bases fit TRBD1. This CDR3 is 14 amino acids long. Germline loops: CDR1 LGHDT, CDR2 YNNKEL (reference sequence). The V gene end was trimmed by 4 bases and the J gene end by 7 bases; junction bases not matched to a gene: 4. The CDR3 sequence: CASSRPTGNSPLHF. DNA for the CDR3: TGTGCCAGCAGCCGACCGACAGGGAATTCACCCCTCCACTTT.

The chain couples TRBV6-5 to TRBJ1-1; D perhaps matches TRBD1 (6 bases). The CDR3 has 15 residues. CDR1 is MNHEY and CDR2 is SVGAGI in the germline V gene. The ends were cut back, 6 bases at V and 3 bases at J, with 17 bases in the middle. The CDR3 nucleotides read TGTGCCAGCAGAGCCTACAGGGAAATGGACACTGAAGCTTTCTTT. It encodes CASRAYREMDTEAFF.

This clone was seen once. The chain is built from TRBV5-1 and TRBJ2-2, with 8 bases identical to TRBD1. The CDR3 runs 15 residues. J lost 6 bases, V lost 4 bases, and 8 bases had no gene match. Germline CDR1 SGHRS, CDR2 YFSETQ. The CDR3 DNA is TGCGCCAGCAGCGACGGACAGGGAGTGGCCGGGGAGCTGTTTTTT. Translation gives CASSDGQGVAGELFF.

The chain employs TRBV19 and TRBJ2-5, with a weak D call TRBD2 (6 bases). With 3 bases removed from V and 4 bases from J, the gap between germline ends came to 12 bases. The length of the CDR3 is 14 residues. Germline V gene data show CDR1 as LNHDA and CDR2 as SQIVND (reference sequence). The CDR3 nucleotides are TGTGCCAGTAGTATCTCGGGACTTCGAGAGACCCAGTACTTC. Translated, it gives CASSISGLRETQYF.